These T cell receptor beta chains were read from a single sample in a study of naive and memory T cell subsets. TCRdb reprocessed the UMI-ligation and nested PCR reads via MiXCR and lists one record per CDR3 protein. The table shows tens of thousands of distinct CDR3 sequences, with over 7% occurring only once. The sequencing sample was made of central memory CD4+ T cells from blood. The receptors derive from a human donor in good health. Each CDR3 is given with its conserved first and last residue.

J	V	CDR3
TRBJ1-1	TRBV10-3	CAIGQHGTEAFF
TRBJ2-7	TRBV6-5	CASRDSSYEQYF
TRBJ1-4	TRBV4-2	CASSQDGATNEKLFF
TRBJ2-1	TRBV6-2/TRBV6-3	CASSYDLRNEQFF
TRBJ2-2	TRBV7-2	CASSLSLYLGTGELFF
TRBJ1-2	TRBV4-1	CASSHVGGYNF
TRBJ1-4	TRBV6-2/TRBV6-3	CASSYSEQGARSF
TRBJ2-7	TRBV7-2	CASSLGDSSSYEQYF
TRBJ1-2	TRBV29-1	CSVEWGYTF
TRBJ1-1	TRBV20-1	CSARENRNTEAFF
TRBJ1-5	TRBV12-3/TRBV12-4	CASRPGQGGQPQHF
TRBJ2-3	TRBV20-1	CSATKSDTQYF
TRBJ2-7	TRBV7-8	CASSLERGGGLRKQYF
TRBJ2-3	TRBV6-6	CASSYSEGWGTDTQYF
TRBJ2-2	TRBV14	CASSGRGTGELFF
TRBJ2-3	TRBV3-1	CASSQGAIITDTQYF
TRBJ2-1	TRBV5-1	CASSRDRNEQFF
TRBJ1-1	TRBV24-1	CATSDPHGEAFF
TRBJ1-3	TRBV3-1	CASSQDAEVTIYF
TRBJ2-7	TRBV24-1	CATSAGGITYEQYF
TRBJ2-7	TRBV7-3	CASSLTSEYEQYF
TRBJ2-5	TRBV4-3	CASSHGTAETQYF